This passage covers 22 T cell receptor beta chains from one sample sequenced in a study of T cell changes during pregnancy in multiple sclerosis. Libraries were prepared by immunoSEQ multiplex PCR; TCRdb keeps only in-frame clonotypes and omits some of them. The sample contains tens of thousands of clones, roughly 90% of which appear only once. The sample consisted of peripheral blood, taken in the first trimester of pregnancy. All receptors come from a female donor in good health, enrolled as a control in a pregnancy study.

This chain joins TRBV7-2 and TRBJ2-1, with 10 bases that match TRBD2. Germline CDR1 reads SGHTA; CDR2 reads FQGNSA. The CDR3 extends over 18 amino acids. The V gene end was trimmed by 1 base and the J gene end by 2 bases; junction bases not matched to a gene: 8. In DNA form, the CDR3 reads TGTGCCAGCAGCTTAGTGGCTAGCGGGGGCCAAGCCTACAATGAGCAGTTCTTC. It specifies CASSLVASGGQAYNEQFF.

This rearrangement joins TRBV28 to TRBJ1-5; 8 nucleotides match TRBD1. V gave up 1 base and J gave up 4 bases; unmatched junction bases: 6. Germline V gene sequence: CDR1 MDHEN, CDR2 SYDVKM. CDR3 length: 16 amino acids. In DNA form, the CDR3 reads TGTGCCAGCAGTTTATTGGACAGGGTCACAAATCAGCCCCAGCATTTT. This sequence encodes CASSLLDRVTNQPQHF.

The V call is TRBV30, the J call TRBJ1-5; D is possibly TRBD1 (5 bases). This CDR3 spans 14 amino acids. Germline assignment: CDR1 GTSNPN and CDR2 SVGIG (reference sequence). V was clipped by 0 bases and J by 6 bases, with 12 bases between them. CDR3 coding DNA: TGTGCCTGGAGTGTACAAAGGGGCAGTCAGCCCCAGCATTTT. Amino acids: CAWSVQRGSQPQHF.

The sample holds one count of this clone. The gene calls are TRBV9 and TRBJ1-3; possible D gene TRBD1, 5 bases. CDR1 is SGDLS, CDR2 YYNGEE, per germline. The CDR3 extends over 15 amino acids. V shed 2 bases and J shed 4 bases, with 13 bases lying between them. CDR3 in amino acids: CASSVERGTGNTIYF. CDR3 bases: TGTGCCAGCAGCGTGGAACGGGGGACCGGAAACACCATATATTTT.

A note on this clone: A junction boundary mismatches the germline segment, possibly from a read error. The chain employs TRBV7-7 and TRBJ2-5; possible D gene TRBD2, 6 bases. The CDR3 covers 15 residues. The V gene's germline CDR1 is SSHAT and CDR2 FNYEAQ (reference sequence). The CDR3 DNA follows: TGTGCTAGCAGCCCAAACCCTAGCGTCCAAGAGACCCAGTACTTC. It specifies CASSPNPSVQETQYF.

The DNA of the CDR3 is TGTGCCAGCAGCTTTACAGGGGTAGGGGAGACCCAGTACTTC. This codes for CASSFTGVGETQYF. This sequence joins TRBV7-9 and TRBJ2-5; 7 nucleotides align to TRBD1. V lost 3 bases to trimming and J lost 5 bases; unmatched junction nucleotides: 6. Per the germline V gene, CDR1 is SEHNR and CDR2 is FQNEAQ (reference sequence). CDR3 length: 14 residues.

V usage is TRBV6-5 and J usage is TRBJ2-7; 9 bases map to TRBD2. This CDR3 is 14 amino acids long. The J segment lost 2 bases and the V segment lost 6 bases, leaving 5 bases of the junction unmatched. Germline CDR1 and CDR2: MNHEY and SVGAGI. The CDR3 coding sequence is TGTGCCAGCAGACGTAGCGGGAGCACCTACGAGCAGTACTTC. It yields the protein CASRRSGSTYEQYF.

This chain connects TRBV4-1 to TRBJ1-2, with TRBD1 matching 8 bases. The CDR3 contains 14 residues. Germline V gene sequence: CDR1 MGHRA, CDR2 YSYEKL. After removal of 5 bases from V and 8 bases from J, the junction contained 10 bases not matched to a gene. The CDR3 region is CASSDTDRDRGYTF. DNA of the CDR3: TGCGCCAGCAGCGATACGGACAGGGATAGGGGCTACACCTTC.

This rearrangement joins TRBV5-1 to TRBJ1-1; unclear D gene. V lost 2 bases and J 1 base, leaving 9 bases between the germline ends. The CDR3 runs 14 residues. Germline V lookup: CDR1 SGHRS, CDR2 YFSETQ. In DNA, the CDR3 is TGCGCCAGCAGCTTATCTCCGGGGAACACTGAAGCTTTCTTT. Translation: CASSLSPGNTEAFF.

The rearrangement links TRBV27 to TRBJ1-2; D not certain. Germline values: CDR1 MNHEY, CDR2 SMNVEV (reference sequence). The CDR3 length is 13 residues. V lost 3 bases, J lost 0 bases, and 5 bases lay in between. CDR3 bases: TGTGCCAGCAGTTTCCAGGCTAACTATGGCTACACCTTC. Translated: CASSFQANYGYTF.

CDR3 nucleotides: TGTGCCAGCAGCCCCCTGGTCGGGCAGGGAATGGCCTACGAGCAGTACTTC. This translates into CASSPLVGQGMAYEQYF. The genes are TRBV7-8 and TRBJ2-7; tentative D call: TRBD1 (5 bases). From germline, CDR1 is SGHVS and CDR2 FQNEAQ. There are 17 residues in the CDR3. V was pared by 5 bases and J by 2 bases, with 22 bases between.

This chain links TRBV4-1 with TRBJ1-1; 12 bases line up with TRBD1. The CDR3 totals 15 residues. Germline CDR1 is MGHRA and CDR2 is YSYEKL. J gave up 10 bases and V 2 bases, and 8 bases lay outside the gene matches. The CDR3, as DNA: TGCGCCAGCAGCCAACCGGGACAGGGGGCGGAGGGAGCTTTCTTT. Translated, it gives CASSQPGQGAEGAFF.

The CDR3 bases are TGTGCCAGCAGCGTAATGGTCCGCGTCGGGATGGAAGGCTACACCTTC. It specifies CASSVMVRVGMEGYTF. V is TRBV9 and J is TRBJ1-2; D is undetermined. This CDR3 has 16 amino acids. CDR1 is SGDLS, CDR2 YYNGEE, per germline. The V end lost 1 base, the J end lost 8 bases, and 21 bases lay between the germline ends.

The rearrangement joins TRBV2 to TRBJ2-3, with 12 positions matching TRBD2. The germline V gene has CDR1 SNHLY and CDR2 FYNNEI. The CDR3 runs to 15 residues. The V gene end was trimmed by 4 bases and the J gene end by 7 bases; junction bases not matched to a gene: 6. Here the CDR3 DNA reads TGTGCCAGCAGTGGGTCTAGCGGGAGGGTGTATACGCAGTATTTT. It is translated as CASSGSSGRVYTQYF.

The rearrangement uses TRBV27 and TRBJ2-7; 8 bases match TRBD2. Germline V gene sequence: CDR1 MNHEY, CDR2 SMNVEV (reference sequence). The CDR3 runs 15 residues. The V and J ends lost 2 bases and 1 base, in that order; junction bases with no gene match: 4. The CDR3 loop is CASSLRASGSYEQYF. For the CDR3, the DNA is TGTGCCAGCAGTTTAAGGGCTAGCGGGTCCTACGAGCAGTACTTC.

This clone was seen a single time. The chain recombines TRBV5-1 with TRBJ1-6, with a tentative D call TRBD1 (6 bases). Deletions cut 4 bases from V and 8 bases from J, with 13 bases between. From germline, CDR1 is SGHRS and CDR2 YFSETQ. The CDR3 runs to 14 residues. The CDR3 sequence: CASSLGQSHSPLHF. The CDR3 DNA reads as TGCGCCAGCAGCCTCGGACAGTCGCATTCACCCCTCCACTTT.

The chain is built from TRBV2 and TRBJ2-2; TRBD2 might be the D (6 bases). V was clipped by 6 bases and J by 4 bases, with 6 bases between them. CDR1 and CDR2 from the germline V gene are SNHLY and FYNNEI. This CDR3 spans 12 amino acids. The CDR3 sequence is CASRGGTGELFF. The CDR3 DNA follows: TGTGCCAGCAGGGGGGGCACCGGGGAGCTGTTTTTT.

The chain has TRBV6-1 and TRBJ1-2; TRBD1 might be the D (5 bases). V shed 2 bases and J shed 10 bases, with 8 bases lying between them. In germline, CDR1 is MNHNS, CDR2 SASEGT. This CDR3 comprises 11 residues. The CDR3 DNA follows: TGTGCCAGCAGTGAACAGGGCGCCTACACCTTC. This codes for CASSEQGAYTF.

The chain joins TRBV10-3 to TRBJ1-2; the match to TRBD1 covers 7 bases. The germline V gene has CDR1 ENHRY and CDR2 SYGVKD. The CDR3 contains 15 residues. With V trimmed by 10 bases and J by 3 bases, 14 bases remained unmatched. This chain's CDR3 is CATARTADRDYGYTF. In DNA form, the CDR3 reads TGTGCCACCGCGCGAACCGCCGACAGGGACTATGGCTACACCTTC.

The J gene is TRBJ2-4, the V gene TRBV19; TRBD1 matches at 9 bases. This CDR3 spans 14 amino acids. Losses at the gene ends were 8 bases for V and 1 base for J; bases not matched to a gene: 3. Germline CDR1 and CDR2: LNHDA and SQIVND (reference sequence). CDR3 coding DNA: TGTGCCAGTGGGGACAGGGACGCCAAAAACATTCAGTACTTC. Amino acid sequence: CASGDRDAKNIQYF. Complete variable domain (other parts from reference TRBV19 and TRBJ2-4): DGGITQSPKYLFRKEGQNVTLSCEQNLNHDAMYWYRQDPGQGLRLIYYSQIVNDFQKGDIAEGYSVSREKKESFPLTVTSAQKNPTAFYLCASGDRDAKNIQYFGAGTRLSVL.

The rearrangement uses TRBV5-6 and TRBJ2-7; D is perhaps TRBD2 (5 bases). Germline V CDR1 and CDR2: SGHDT, YYEEEE. The V gene lost 2 bases and the J gene lost 3 bases, with 12 bases spanning the gap. This CDR3 contains 14 residues. CDR3 sequence reads: CASSFSGKIYEQYF. The CDR3 nucleotides read TGTGCCAGCAGCTTTTCGGGGAAAATCTACGAGCAGTACTTC.

The J gene is TRBJ1-1, the V gene TRBV19, with D unclear. The CDR3 has 15 amino acids. Germline V lookup: CDR1 LNHDA, CDR2 SQIVND (reference sequence). V dropped 1 base and J dropped 0 bases, with 9 bases sitting between them. Here the CDR3 reads CASSIGGGMNTEAFF. Written as DNA, the CDR3 is TGTGCCAGTAGTATAGGCGGCGGAATGAACACTGAAGCTTTCTTT.